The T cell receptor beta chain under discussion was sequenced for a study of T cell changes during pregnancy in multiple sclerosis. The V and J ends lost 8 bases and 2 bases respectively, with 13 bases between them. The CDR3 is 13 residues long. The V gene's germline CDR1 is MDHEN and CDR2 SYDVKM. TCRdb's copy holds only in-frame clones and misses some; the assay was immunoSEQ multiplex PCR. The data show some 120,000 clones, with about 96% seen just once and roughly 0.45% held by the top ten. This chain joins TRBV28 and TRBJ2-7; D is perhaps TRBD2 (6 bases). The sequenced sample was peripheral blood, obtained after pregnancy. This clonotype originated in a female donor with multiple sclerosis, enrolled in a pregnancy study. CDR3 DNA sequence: TGTGCCAGCGTGGCTAGCGTCCCCTACGAGCAGTACTTC. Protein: CASVASVPYEQYF.